These 5 T cell receptor beta chains share one sample of origin, sequenced in a study of blood T cell repertoires in COVID-19. Produced via immunoSEQ multiplex PCR; TCRdb's table is partial and in-frame only. The sample carries 250,000 or so clones, about 82% recorded once. Specimen: peripheral blood. The receptors derive from an older woman with active or convalescent COVID-19.

The rearrangement links TRBV28 to TRBJ2-7; TRBD2 might be the D (6 bases). The CDR3 extends over 14 amino acids. Trimming pared 7 bases from V and 2 bases from J, leaving 15 bases between. The germline V gene has CDR1 MDHEN and CDR2 SYDVKM. The CDR3 nucleotides are TGTGCCAGCAATCGACGGGACTTTCCCTACGAGCAGTACGTC. Its translation: CASNRRDFPYEQYV.

J is TRBJ1-5 and V is TRBV2; TRBD1 matches 8 bases. V shed 6 bases and J 0 bases; nucleotides not matched to a gene: 4. CDR3 length: 15 amino acids. The germline V gene has CDR1 SNHLY and CDR2 FYNNEI. CDR3 region: CASSNDRGSNQPQHF. The CDR3 bases are TGTGCCAGCAGCAATGACAGGGGTAGCAATCAGCCCCAGCATTTT.

The rearrangement uses TRBV10-3 and TRBJ1-2; the D is unclear. CDR1 and CDR2 from the germline V gene are ENHRY and SYGVKD. The CDR3 runs to 13 residues. With 0 bases removed from V and 8 bases from J, the gap between germline ends came to 10 bases. The CDR3 sequence: CAISESMREGYTF. Here the CDR3 DNA reads TGTGCCATCAGTGAGTCTATGAGGGAGGGCTACACCTTC.

The chain employs TRBV3-1 (or the pseudogene TRBV3-2) and TRBJ2-5; TRBD2 aligns across 8 bases. This CDR3 has 15 amino acids. With V trimmed by 1 base and J by 4 bases, 5 bases remained unmatched. The V gene's germline CDR1 is LGHDT and CDR2 YNNKEL (reference sequence). CDR3 sequence (DNA): TGTGCCAGCAGCCAAGGAGCGGGAGCGGGAGAGACCCAGTACTTC. Translation: CASSQGAGAGETQYF.

The CDR3 loop is CASSPLARGHGYTF. The CDR3 DNA reads TGTGCCAGCTCACCACTGGCCAGGGGGCATGGCTACACCTTC. This sequence joins TRBV18 and TRBJ1-2, with TRBD1 matching 8 bases. Germline-derived CDR1 and CDR2 are KGHSH and LQKENI. CDR3 size: 14 residues. The ends lost 1 base at V and 6 bases at J; junction bases unmatched: 4. Supplemented by reference TRBV18 and TRBJ1-2, the full variable domain reads NAGVMQNPRHLVRRRGQEARLRCSPMKGHSHVYWYRQLPEEGLKFMVYLQKENIIDESGMPKERFSAEFPKEGPSILRIQQVVRGDSAAYFCASSPLARGHGYTFGSGTRLTVV.